The 27 T cell receptor beta chains reported below all come from one sample, sequenced in a study of T cells in Graves' hyperthyroidism and ophthalmopathy. TCR beta CDR3 sequences were amplified from RNA transcripts. The HTBI primer set drove a first-round RT-PCR of the TCR CDR3. TCRdb called the multiplex PCR reads again in MiXCR, with one record for every CDR3 protein. In the table there are roughly 380,000 distinct CDR3 sequences, 11% to 15% of which are singletons. The sequencing input was blood. All receptors come from a woman between 55 and 75 years old with Graves' hyperthyroidism.

Concerning this clonotype itself: Being one base from a much bigger clone, this may be a read error. This rearrangement joins TRBV24-1 to TRBJ2-1, with 13 bases that match TRBD2. V shed 4 bases and J 12 bases; nucleotides not matched to a gene: 11. Germline-derived CDR1 and CDR2 are KGHDR and SFDVKD. CDR3 size: 16 residues. CDR3 nucleotide sequence: TGTGCCACCAGTGAGTCGGGACTAGCGGGACCCTTTGGGCAGTTCTTC. Protein sequence: CATSESGLAGPFGQFF.

CDR3 in DNA: TGTGCCAGCAGTGAAGGCCCCTACCCCTCCTACGAGCAGTACTTC. Translation: CASSEGPYPSYEQYF. The chain has TRBV6-1 and TRBJ2-7; D ambiguous. The CDR3 is 15 residues long. Germline values: CDR1 MNHNS, CDR2 SASEGT. V shed 1 base and J shed 0 bases, with 10 bases lying between them.

This clonotype has ten or more counts. CDR3 amino acids: CSAQEGTGGFHEQYF. The CDR3 DNA follows: TGCAGTGCTCAGGAGGGGACAGGGGGCTTCCACGAGCAGTACTTC. The rearrangement joins TRBV20-1 to TRBJ2-7, with 12 bases aligning to TRBD1. Trimming removed 5 bases from V and 5 bases from J; junction bases left unmatched: 10. Germline V CDR1 and CDR2: DFQATT, SNEGSKA (reference sequence). The CDR3 is made up of 15 amino acids.

Worth noting for this clonotype: Being one base from a much bigger clone, this may be a read error. The chain combines TRBV20-1 with TRBJ2-7, with TRBD2 matching 7 bases. Judging by the DNA end, TRBJ2-1 fits better; the J call may be wrong. There are 14 residues in the CDR3. Germline loops: CDR1 DFQATT, CDR2 SNEGSKA (reference sequence). The CDR3 coding sequence is TGCAGTGCTAGAGATCCCAGCGGGAACTACGAGCAGTTCTTC. It yields the protein CSARDPSGNYEQFF.

In this sample, this clonotype turned up many times. This rearrangement joins TRBV2 to TRBJ2-1; D is tentatively TRBD1 or TRBD2 (5 bases each). CDR3 length equals 15 residues. Germline-derived CDR1 and CDR2 are SNHLY and FYNNEI. The V end lost 7 bases, the J end lost 0 bases, and 13 bases lay between the germline ends. The CDR3 here is CASNRDRSSYNEQFF. CDR3 nucleotides: TGTGCCAGCAATCGGGACCGGAGCTCCTACAATGAGCAGTTCTTC. Combining the CDR3 with reference TRBV2 and TRBJ2-1 gives the whole variable domain EPEVTQTPSHQVTQMGQEVILRCVPISNHLYFYWYRQILGQKVEFLVSFYNNEISEKSEIFDDQFSVERPDGSNFTLKIRSTKLEDSAMYFCASNRDRSSYNEQFFGPGTRLTVL.

The chain has TRBV7-9 and TRBJ2-7; 12 bases are shared with TRBD1. Unmatched junction bases numbered 7, after V lost 5 bases and J lost 5 bases. Per the germline V gene, CDR1 is SEHNR and CDR2 is FQNEAQ (reference sequence). The CDR3 totals 15 residues. CDR3 loop: CASSPGTGGFHEQYF. For the CDR3, the DNA is TGTGCCAGCAGCCCTGGGACAGGGGGCTTCCACGAGCAGTACTTC. Full variable domain (missing parts from reference TRBV7-9 and TRBJ2-7): DTGVSQNPRHKITKRGQNVTFRCDPISEHNRLYWYRQTLGQGPEFLTYFQNEAQLEKSRLLSDRFSAERPKGSFSTLEIQRTEQGDSAMYLCASSPGTGGFHEQYFGPGTRLTVT.

This clonotype was counted between two and nine times. This chain links TRBV27 with TRBJ2-7; D might be TRBD1 or TRBD2, each matching 5 bases. Germline loops: CDR1 MNHEY, CDR2 SMNVEV (reference sequence). Deletions cut 5 bases from V and 2 bases from J, with 10 bases between. This CDR3 region has 13 residues. This CDR3 is CASSEGRTYEQYF. CDR3 in DNA: TGTGCCAGCAGTGAGGGACGGACCTACGAGCAGTACTTC.

A few counts support this clonotype. The chain recombines TRBV2 with TRBJ2-4; D ambiguous. The CDR3 sequence is 12 residues long. From germline, CDR1 is SNHLY and CDR2 FYNNEI. Trimming pared 6 bases from V and 7 bases from J, leaving 10 bases between. In nucleotides, the CDR3 is TGTGCCAGCAGGAGAAGTGGGAACATTCAGTACTTC. Encoded protein: CASRRSGNIQYF.

Points on this clonotype: A much larger clone lies a single base off, so this may be a read error. The chain uses TRBV10-3 and TRBJ2-1, with unresolved D. Germline assignment: CDR1 ENHRY and CDR2 SYGVKD. The length of the CDR3 is 13 residues. The CDR3 nucleotides are TGTGCCACGACGCCCCCAGGCCACAATGGGCAGTTCTTC. Its protein product is CATTPPGHNGQFF.

This clonotype was recorded at least ten times. The rearrangement joins TRBV27 to TRBJ2-1; D gene ambiguous. V lost 0 bases and J 0 bases, leaving 9 bases between the germline ends. The CDR3 extends over 16 amino acids. Germline lookup yields CDR1 MNHEY and CDR2 SMNVEV (reference sequence). The CDR3 is CASSLSGRPSYNEQFF. Here the CDR3 DNA reads TGTGCCAGCAGTTTATCTGGGCGGCCCTCCTACAATGAGCAGTTCTTC.

The rearrangement uses TRBV20-1 and TRBJ1-6, with D perhaps matching TRBD1 (5 bases). Trimming pared 6 bases from V and 4 bases from J, leaving 10 bases between. Germline CDR1 DFQATT, CDR2 SNEGSKA (reference sequence). CDR3 size: 13 residues. The CDR3 here is CSARRGYNSPLHF. The CDR3 DNA sequence: TGCAGTGCCAGACGGGGGTATAATTCACCCCTCCACTTT.

For this clonotype: One base away lies a much larger clone, so this may be a sequencing read error. The chain uses TRBV7-9 and TRBJ1-1; D is ambiguous. Trimming shortened V by 1 base and J by 3 bases, and 6 bases separated the two germline ends. The CDR3 contains 13 residues. The germline V gene encodes CDR1 SEHNR and CDR2 FQNEAQ (reference sequence). CDR3: CASSLEQHTEAFF. CDR3 in DNA: TGTGCCAGCAGCTTAGAACAGCACACTGAAGCTTTCTTT.

The rearrangement links TRBV19 to TRBJ1-4; 8 positions agree with TRBD1. The CDR3 is 14 residues long. Germline assignment: CDR1 LNHDA and CDR2 SQIVND (reference sequence). The V segment lost 6 bases and the J segment 3 bases; nucleotides outside the gene matches: 3. The CDR3 sequence is CASRDRVANEKLFF. For the CDR3, the DNA is TGTGCCAGTAGGGACAGGGTTGCTAATGAAAAACTGTTTTTT.

Worth noting for this clonotype: A single base separates this from a much larger clone, so it may be a read error. In nucleotides, the CDR3 is TGTGCCGGCAGCTCGACAGGGTCGGCTTGGGAAAAACTGTTTTTT. Translated, it gives CAGSSTGSAWEKLFF. The chain employs TRBV11-2 and TRBJ1-4; 7 bases are a match to TRBD1. The CDR3 is 15 residues long. Germline CDR1 is SGHAT and CDR2 is FQNNGV.

This clonotype was counted ten times or more. CDR3 in DNA: TGTGCCAGCAGTGGGTCGTTGGGCTACGAGCAGTACTTC. Translated, it gives CASSGSLGYEQYF. This chain uses TRBV27 with TRBJ2-7; D remains ambiguous. V was pared by 5 bases and J by 3 bases, with 11 bases between. This CDR3 region has 13 residues. Germline V gene sequence: CDR1 MNHEY, CDR2 SMNVEV (reference sequence).

This clonotype was observed at least ten times. The chain is built from TRBV11-2 and TRBJ2-1; 7 bases fit TRBD2. The junction had 8 bases not matched to a gene; V was cut back by 5 bases and J by 4 bases. CDR1 is SGHAT and CDR2 is FQNNGV in the germline V gene. CDR3 length: 15 amino acids. The DNA of the CDR3 is TGTGCCAGCAGCCCAGGGAGGGAGAGGTACAATGAGCAGTTCTTC. Residues: CASSPGRERYNEQFF.

In this sample, this clonotype turned up a few times. The chain links TRBV27 to TRBJ2-5, with 7 bases matching TRBD2. Germline-derived CDR1 and CDR2 are MNHEY and SMNVEV (reference sequence). This CDR3 spans 16 amino acids. The V and J ends lost 0 bases and 4 bases, in that order; junction bases with no gene match: 8. CDR3 sequence reads: CASSLSTWGGRETQYF. DNA of the CDR3: TGTGCCAGCAGTTTATCGACGTGGGGGGGGAGAGAGACCCAGTACTTC.

This clonotype was seen repeatedly, ten times or more. The genes are TRBV5-1 and TRBJ2-3; the D gene is possibly TRBD2 (5 bases). V lost 2 bases to trimming and J lost 4 bases, with 11 bases between them. Germline V gene sequence: CDR1 SGHRS, CDR2 YFSETQ. There are 14 residues in the CDR3. Written as DNA, the CDR3 is TGCGCCAGCAGCTTAGAGGGTTCCCCAGATACGCAGTATTTT. The encoded protein is CASSLEGSPDTQYF.

This clonotype has a count of ten or more. Here the CDR3 DNA reads TGTGCCAGCAGTTTTAGGGAAGGCACAGATACGCAGTATTTT. It codes for CASSFREGTDTQYF. This rearrangement joins TRBV12-3 or TRBV12-4 to TRBJ2-3; D gene ambiguous. CDR3 length: 14 amino acids. Deletions cut 3 bases from V and 1 base from J, with 8 bases between.

Ten or more counts support this clonotype. The chain carries TRBV2 and TRBJ2-3; the D gene is possibly TRBD2 (5 bases). Germline loops: CDR1 SNHLY, CDR2 FYNNEI. V was trimmed by 7 bases and J by 2 bases, leaving 16 bases between them. The CDR3 length is 15 residues. In nucleotides, the CDR3 is TGTGCCAGCACCGAGCCCGCGGGTATCACAGATACGCAGTATTTT. Protein product: CASTEPAGITDTQYF.

This clonotype has ten or more counts. This chain uses TRBV11-3 with TRBJ2-3; D tentatively reads TRBD1 or TRBD2 (7 bases each). Germline-derived CDR1 and CDR2 are SGHNT and YENEEA. V lost 1 base, J lost 2 bases, and 13 bases lay in between. The CDR3 length is 16 residues. The CDR3 DNA reads as TGTGCCAGCAGCTTAGGGGGGGGACAGCCCACAGATACGCAGTATTTT. Translating gives CASSLGGGQPTDTQYF. Combining the CDR3 with reference TRBV11-3 and TRBJ2-3 gives the whole variable domain EAGVVQSPRYKIIEKKQPVAFWCNPISGHNTLYWYLQNLGQGPELLIRYENEEAVDDSQLPKDRFSAERLKGVDSTLKIQPAELGDSAVYLCASSLGGGQPTDTQYFGPGTRLTVL.

This chain's CDR3 is CASRKKNYSNQPQHF. The DNA for the CDR3 is TGTGCCAGCAGAAAGAAGAATTATAGCAATCAGCCCCAGCATTTT. This chain joins TRBV5-6 and TRBJ1-5; D is unresolved. This CDR3 is built from 15 residues. Germline V gene sequence: CDR1 SGHDT, CDR2 YYEEEE. Trimming left V 5 bases short and J 0 bases short, with 12 bases between.

This clonotype has a count of ten or more. The V gene is TRBV30, the J gene TRBJ2-1; TRBD2 agrees at 10 bases. Trimming removed 2 bases from V and 9 bases from J; junction bases left unmatched: 4. This CDR3 is 13 amino acids long. Per the germline V gene, CDR1 is GTSNPN and CDR2 is SVGIG (reference sequence). CDR3 coding DNA: TGTGCCTGGAGTAGCGGGAGGGAGAGTGAGCAGTTCTTC. As protein: CAWSSGRESEQFF.

The V gene is TRBV15, the J gene TRBJ2-4; 10 bases align to TRBD2. The CDR3 consists of 17 residues. Unmatched junction bases numbered 6, after V lost 3 bases and J lost 1 base. Germline V lookup: CDR1 LNHNV, CDR2 YYDKDF (reference sequence). The chain's CDR3 is CATSRETSGIAKNIQYF. CDR3 bases: TGTGCCACCAGCAGGGAAACTAGCGGGATCGCCAAAAACATTCAGTACTTC.

V usage is TRBV20-1 and J usage is TRBJ1-5, with D possibly matching TRBD1 (5 bases). The CDR3 totals 15 residues. Germline CDR1 and CDR2: DFQATT and SNEGSKA (reference sequence). Trimming shortened V by 3 bases and J by 9 bases, and 21 bases separated the two germline ends. For the CDR3, the DNA is TGCAGTGCTAGCGCCGGATGGACGGGGGGTCGGCCCCAGCATTTT. It codes for CSASAGWTGGRPQHF.

Comment on this clonotype: A much larger clone differs from this one at a single base, so this may be a read error. This chain joins TRBV6-6 and TRBJ2-1; D is possibly TRBD2 (6 bases). Per germline, CDR1 MNHNY and CDR2 SVGAGI (reference sequence). V was clipped by 0 bases and J by 10 bases, with 16 bases between them. This CDR3 is 15 amino acids long. The CDR3 region is CASSYSWGRTHEQFF. CDR3 DNA: TGTGCCAGCAGTTACTCGTGGGGGAGGACCCACGAGCAGTTCTTC.

V and J are TRBV7-9 and TRBJ1-2; no clear D. This CDR3 region has 14 residues. Trimming took 4 bases from V and 4 from J, leaving 13 bases between them. Germline CDR1 reads SEHNR; CDR2 reads FQNEAQ (reference sequence). CDR3 loop: CASSSSDGSYGYTF. The CDR3 DNA is TGTGCCAGCAGCTCATCAGACGGGTCCTATGGCTACACCTTC.